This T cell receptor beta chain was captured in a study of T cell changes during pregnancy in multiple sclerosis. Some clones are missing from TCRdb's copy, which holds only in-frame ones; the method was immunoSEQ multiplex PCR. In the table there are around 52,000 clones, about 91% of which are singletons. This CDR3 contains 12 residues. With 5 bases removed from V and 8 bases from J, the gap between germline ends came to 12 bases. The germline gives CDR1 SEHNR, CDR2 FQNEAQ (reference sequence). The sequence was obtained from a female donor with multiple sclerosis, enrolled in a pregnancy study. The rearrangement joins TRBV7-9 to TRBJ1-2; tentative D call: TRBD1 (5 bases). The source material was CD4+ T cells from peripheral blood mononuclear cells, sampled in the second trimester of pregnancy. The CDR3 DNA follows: TGTGCCAGCAGCCCTCAGGGTCGCGGCTACACCTTC. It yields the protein CASSPQGRGYTF.